This entry is about one TCR beta chain. This clonotype showed up just a few times. Its cognate antigen has yet to be identified. No clone much larger than this one lies a single base away; base qualities are absent. The record originates from a study of human T cells and chemical hapten exposure (dated by TCRdb to the early 2020s). Broadly, across the study: For sensitization, 2% DPC in acetone was applied to a 2 cm by 2 cm area of upper inner arm skin. Throughout the roughly 25-week study period, patients were also given weekly therapeutic DPC doses on the scalp. Patch testing was performed on the upper back with Finn chambers containing 0.01% DPC, and the patch tests were scored after 6 days according to International Contact Dermatitis Research Group standards. Most of the patients in the cohort were female, and the cohort covered alopecia areata with under or over 50% scalp involvement, alopecia totalis and alopecia universalis. Libraries were pooled for sequencing, and per-sample TCR yields varied mainly because of small differences in library volumes within the pool. In alopecia patients, the study followed how the peripheral blood TCR repertoire changed in vivo over primary and secondary sensitization to diphenylcyclopropenone (DPC), a hapten. Patient blood was sampled pre-sensitization (week 0) and at 2, 6 and about 24 weeks after DPC sensitization. For TCR sequencing, blood came from 25 to 30 alopecia patients at anywhere from one to four time points (pre-sensitization, 2, 6 and 24 weeks). Here is what the overall study found, with its caveats: Significantly more large CDR3 similarity clusters were formed by expanded TCRs than by pre-sensitization or healthy control sets, consistent with antigen-driven responses. The number of TCRs above 1 in 1000 frequency did not change with DPC sensitization; there was no evidence of global repertoire structure alterations. After repeated subsampling, changes were observed in the strength of the expansion versus patch-test correlation and in the threshold at which the correlation became significant. A positive correlation was found between the number of PT1 expanded TCRs and patch test score, with significance reached at thresholds 8, 16 and 32 but not 4. Because every patient had alopecia, a presumed autoimmune disease, the patients' immune response might differ from that of healthy individuals.

The time point label on this specimen signifies: pre-sensitization, week 0. Reading the label with the study, this specimen's treatment or condition is: therapeutic diphenylcyclopropenone sensitization with weekly scalp DPC. At each patch-test visit, blood was drawn before the patch test was applied. Eligible patients were aged 18 to 70, diagnosed with alopecia, deemed suitable for DPC therapy, and excluded if pregnant. Total RNA was extracted from unfractionated whole blood collected in Tempus Blood RNA tubes. Library method: RACE. Sequenced using a NextSeq 500. Library preparation attached unique molecular identifiers to individual cDNA molecules for quantitative, reproducible TCR counting. Each blood RNA sample was used to sequence both TCR alpha and TCR beta chains. In the paper's pipeline: The median number of TCRs per sample was around 100,000, ranging from about 20,000 to 690,600. V, J and CDR3 annotation of the TCR reads was performed with the Decombinator software suite. Every sample was subsampled to the same number of TCRs (28,000) for the PS versus PT1 abundance plots. Expanded TCRs were defined as absent before sensitization and observed at least eight times at the 2-week time point. TCRdb redid the processing of the public reads, applying fastp at Q25 and MiXCR, and retained in-frame beta chains. One record per CDR3 amino acid sequence lists the most common genes and DNA. TCRdb, not the authors, supplied the V and J calls. The sample profile shows about 62,000 distinct CDR3 sequences; around 7% of them were found once. Over 1.5% of the sample belongs to the ten largest clones.

The CDR3 numbers 14 residues from cysteine through phenylalanine. Of all the DNA, just the CDR3 is kept, 42 bases in frame from base 1. The germline V gene sets CDR1 to MNHNS and CDR2 to SASEGT. Trimming takes 5 bases off V and 4 bases off J; junction bases not matched to a gene: 7. Sequencing used whole blood, obtained in connection with sensitization to the hapten diphenylcyclopropenone (DPC). The TCR comes from a woman in her 30s with alopecia areata. Some clones in this sample may be carry-over from other donors' samples. The chain is assembled from TRBV6-1 and TRBJ2-7; 8 of the junction bases match TRBD1. The CDR3 corresponds to CASSPRTGWYEQYF. Read as DNA, the sequence is TGTGCCAGCAGTCCCCGGACAGGGTGGTACGAGCAGTACTTC.